A selection of T cell receptor beta chains follows, all from one sample in a study of T cell responses to AZD1222 COVID-19 vaccine. Using immunoSEQ multiplex PCR, the repertoire was profiled, and TCRdb retains in-frame clones only, with some absent. The sample contains about 120,000 clones, less than 95% of which appear only once. Sample: peripheral blood, taken on day 0 of AZD1222 vaccination. The receptors originated from an adult in good health. Both conserved end residues are part of each CDR3. Fields, in order: D gene, J gene, clone size, V gene, CDR3 protein, CDR3 DNA. A D gene is named only where the DNA matches it firmly. Some rows mark clone size as missing; the rest say once, few, many or name a class of expanded clone.

>TRBD1|TRBJ2-7|-|TRBV5-6
CASSLSPTGPYEQYF
TGTGCCAGCAGCTTGTCTCCGACAGGGCCCTACGAGCAGTACTTC
>TRBD1|TRBJ2-7|-|TRBV28
CASSSPGQGGYEQYF
TGTGCCAGCAGTTCTCCGGGACAGGGAGGCTACGAGCAGTACTTC
>-|TRBJ2-3|-|TRBV19
CASTTHRQGGLGGPDTQYF
TGTGCCAGTACCACACATCGACAGGGAGGACTAGGGGGCCCAGATACGCAGTATTTT
>-|TRBJ1-3|-|TRBV18
CASSTSGDGNTIYF
TGTGCCAGCTCCACCAGTGGTGACGGAAACACCATATATTTT
>-|TRBJ1-2|-|TRBV9
CASSVLGAADYGYTF
TGTGCCAGCAGCGTCCTGGGGGCTGCCGACTATGGCTACACCTTC
>TRBD2|TRBJ2-1|-|TRBV5-1
CASSASGGYNEQFF
TGCGCCAGCAGCGCTAGCGGGGGGTACAATGAGCAGTTCTTC
>-|TRBJ2-1|-|TRBV9
CASSGGDRDNEQFF
TGTGCCAGCAGCGGCGGGGACAGAGACAATGAGCAGTTCTTC
>TRBD1|TRBJ2-2|-|TRBV25-1
CASRGTGYTGELFF
TGTGCCAGCAGAGGGACAGGGTACACCGGGGAGCTGTTTTTT
>TRBD2|TRBJ2-5|-|TRBV2
CASTVGLAGGETQYF
TGTGCCAGCACTGTCGGACTAGCCGGGGGAGAGACCCAGTACTTC
>TRBD2|TRBJ2-3|-|TRBV4-1
CASSQDTSGRAEIDTQYF
TGCGCCAGCAGCCAAGATACTAGCGGGAGGGCCGAGATAGATACGCAGTATTTT
>-|TRBJ2-7|-|TRBV19
CASSKKSGLLYEQYF
TGTGCCAGTAGTAAAAAGAGCGGGCTACTCTACGAGCAGTACTTC
>TRBD1|TRBJ2-7|-|TRBV4-1
CASSQDRQGIYEQYF
TGCGCCAGCAGCCAAGATCGACAGGGGATCTACGAGCAGTACTTC
>TRBD1|TRBJ1-1|-|TRBV10-1
CASRRQGYAFF
TGCGCCAGCAGGAGACAGGGATATGCTTTCTTT
>-|TRBJ2-2|-|TRBV7-2
CASSPEAGGIGELFF
TGTGCCAGCAGCCCAGAGGCAGGGGGGATCGGGGAGCTGTTTTTT
>-|TRBJ2-3|-|TRBV11-3
CASSLYPPDTQYF
TGTGCCAGCAGCTTATACCCCCCAGATACGCAGTATTTT
>TRBD1|TRBJ1-5|-|TRBV7-7
CASSLPRGRTQPQHF
TGTGCTAGCAGCTTACCCAGGGGGCGAACACAGCCCCAGCATTTT
>-|TRBJ1-1|once|TRBV19
CASSIEGMNTEAFF
TGTGCCAGTAGTATAGAGGGAATGAACACTGAAGCTTTCTTT
>-|TRBJ2-3|-|TRBV5-5
CASSLVSVTSRTDTQYF
TGTGCCAGCAGCTTAGTATCCGTGACATCTCGCACAGATACGCAGTATTTT
>-|TRBJ2-1|-|TRBV21-1
CASSKEARPLNNEQFF
TGTGCCAGCAGCAAAGAGGCCCGCCCGTTGAACAATGAGCAGTTCTTC
>TRBD1|TRBJ1-2|-|TRBV28
CASTSGTEFYGYTF
TGTGCCAGCACGTCGGGGACAGAATTCTATGGCTACACCTTC
>TRBD2|TRBJ2-1|-|TRBV7-9
CASSVSGTSYNEQFF
TGTGCCAGCAGCGTAAGCGGGACCTCCTACAATGAGCAGTTCTTC
>TRBD1|TRBJ2-5|-|TRBV9
CASSVVGQGQETQYF
TGTGCCAGCAGCGTAGTGGGACAGGGACAAGAGACCCAGTACTTC
>TRBD2|TRBJ2-1|-|TRBV3-1/TRBV3-2
CASSHWGTGLAGGRYNEQFF
TGTGCCAGCAGCCATTGGGGGACGGGACTAGCGGGAGGACGGTACAATGAGCAGTTCTTC
>-|TRBJ2-1|-|TRBV28
CASNADTYNEQFF
TGTGCCAGCAATGCGGATACGTACAATGAGCAGTTCTTC
>-|TRBJ2-5|-|TRBV5-4
CASSLAPGETQYF
TGTGCCAGCAGCTTGGCGCCGGGGGAGACCCAGTACTTC
>-|TRBJ1-5|-|TRBV7-2
CASSFGGAQQPQHF
TGTGCCAGCAGCTTCGGGGGGGCCCAACAGCCCCAGCATTTT
>-|TRBJ1-3|-|TRBV9
CASSPPGTGNTIYF
TGTGCCAGCAGCCCCCCGGGAACCGGAAACACCATATATTTT
>TRBD1|TRBJ1-3|-|TRBV9
CASSVTGDGNTIYF
TGTGCCAGCAGCGTTACAGGGGATGGAAACACCATATATTTT
>-|TRBJ2-2|few|TRBV5-6
CASSLWDTGELFF
TGTGCCAGCAGCTTGTGGGACACCGGGGAGCTGTTTTTT
>-|TRBJ2-2|-|TRBV7-2
CASSLGSFYNTGELFF
TGTGCCAGCAGCTTAGGGTCGTTTTACAACACCGGGGAGCTGTTTTTT
>-|TRBJ2-7|few|TRBV7-9
CASSLGGGVHEQYF
TGTGCCAGCAGCTTAGGGGGAGGTGTCCACGAGCAGTACTTC
>TRBD2|TRBJ2-7|-|TRBV15
CATSTAGLAGGEQYF
TGTGCCACCAGCACGGCCGGACTAGCGGGAGGAGAGCAGTACTTC
>TRBD2|TRBJ2-1|-|TRBV7-9
CASSQTSGLDNEQFF
TGTGCCAGCAGCCAGACTAGCGGGCTAGACAATGAGCAGTTCTTC
>TRBD2|TRBJ2-3|-|TRBV20-1
CSASDLAGRTDTQYF
TGCAGTGCTAGTGACCTAGCGGGTCGCACAGATACGCAGTATTTT
>-|TRBJ2-7|-|TRBV29-1
CSASLTTSSYEQYF
TGCAGCGCCTCACTCACTACAAGCTCCTACGAGCAGTACTTC
>-|TRBJ1-2|-|TRBV6-5
CASSYLGLSSYTF
TGTGCCAGCAGTTACTTAGGGTTGTCTAGCTACACCTTC
>TRBD1|TRBJ2-7|-|TRBV28
CASSWGTGGREQYF
TGTGCCAGCAGTTGGGGGACAGGGGGTCGGGAGCAGTACTTC
>-|TRBJ2-3|-|TRBV15
CATSRDSGHTDTQYF
TGTGCCACCAGCAGAGATTCAGGACACACAGATACGCAGTATTTT
>-|TRBJ1-6|-|TRBV27
CASSYGVNSPLHF
TGTGCCAGCAGTTACGGGGTGAATTCACCCCTCCACTTT
>-|TRBJ2-1|-|TRBV12-5
CASGLPGLSSYNEQFF
TGTGCTAGTGGTTTGCCGGGACTTAGCTCCTACAATGAGCAGTTCTTC
>TRBD1|TRBJ2-7|-|TRBV6-1
CASSDGQGFNEQYF
TGTGCCAGCAGTGATGGACAGGGTTTCAACGAGCAGTACTTC
>-|TRBJ1-2|-|TRBV2
CASFRDTVYGYTF
TGTGCCAGCTTTCGGGACACGGTCTATGGCTACACCTTC
>-|TRBJ2-1|-|TRBV9
CASSVVGGGGEQFF
TGTGCCAGCAGCGTAGTAGGGGGTGGTGGTGAGCAGTTCTTC
>-|TRBJ1-5|-|TRBV6-1
CASSEAMGFQPQHF
TGTGCCAGCAGTGAAGCAATGGGATTTCAGCCCCAGCATTTT
>-|TRBJ1-2|-|TRBV25-1
CASSETENYGYTF
TGTGCCAGCAGTGAAACAGAAAACTATGGCTACACCTTC
>-|TRBJ2-3|-|TRBV5-4
CASSFGAGTDTQYF
TGTGCCAGCAGCTTCGGGGCAGGTACAGATACGCAGTATTTT
>-|TRBJ1-5|-|TRBV21-1
CASSPRDRLKVPGPENQPQHF
TGTGCCAGCAGCCCCCGGGACAGGCTGAAGGTCCCCGGCCCCGAGAATCAGCCCCAGCATTTT
>TRBD1|TRBJ1-2|-|TRBV19
CASRPGQLSNYGYTF
TGTGCCAGTAGACCGGGACAGCTATCCAACTATGGCTACACCTTC
>TRBD2|TRBJ2-3|-|TRBV24-1
CATSDPGTSGSSDTQYF
TGTGCCACCAGTGATCCCGGGACTAGCGGGAGCTCAGATACGCAGTATTTT
>TRBD2|TRBJ2-2|-|TRBV9
CASSVDKGTGTSGRVRTTGELFF
TGTGCCAGCAGCGTAGATAAAGGGACGGGGACTAGCGGGAGAGTCAGAACAACCGGGGAGCTGTTTTTT
>-|TRBJ1-1|-|TRBV28
CATRRNTEAFF
TGTGCCACCCGGAGGAACACTGAAGCTTTCTTT
>-|TRBJ2-3|-|TRBV3-1/TRBV3-2
CASTMSGFTDTQYF
TGTGCCAGCACCATGAGCGGCTTCACAGATACGCAGTATTTT
>-|TRBJ2-1|few|TRBV28
CASSFTGPRAQFF
TGTGCCAGCAGTTTTACAGGGCCCCGGGCGCAGTTCTTC
>-|TRBJ2-2|-|TRBV12-3/TRBV12-4
CASSLGSPGELFF
TGTGCCAGCAGTTTAGGTAGTCCCGGGGAGCTGTTTTTT